This T cell receptor beta chain emerged from a study of T cell responses to AZD1222 COVID-19 vaccine. Overall study results and limits: It should be noted that donors were predominantly white British and more often female, and clonal diversity was possibly underestimated. Across spike, vaccine-associated CD4 TCRs were found, dominant at 160-218 and 743-854.

The germline CDR1 and CDR2 sequences are SGDLS and YYNGEE. The CDR3 consists of 16 residues. The V gene lost 0 bases and the J gene lost 1 base, with 14 bases spanning the gap. About this clone itself: What it binds is unknown.

Using immunoSEQ multiplex PCR, the repertoire was profiled, and TCRdb retains in-frame clones only, with some absent. This repertoire shows about 90,000 clones, around 91% found once; its top ten account for around 5.2%. V gene TRBV9 combines with J gene TRBJ2-7; a weak D match, TRBD1 (6 bases). The receptor was derived from an adult in good health. The sequencing used peripheral blood, collected on day 0 of MenACWY control vaccination. The chain's CDR3 is CASSVGSGVPSYEQYF. CDR3 nucleotides: TGTGCCAGCAGCGTAGGGTCAGGGGTACCTTCCTACGAGCAGTACTTC.